This record looks at one T cell receptor (beta chain) sequence and its context. As yet, its antigen is unknown. The data were taken from a study of T cells in Graves' hyperthyroidism and ophthalmopathy. PBMCs were derived from roughly 9.6 ml fresh peripheral blood. TCR beta CDR3 sequences were amplified from RNA transcripts. The TCR CDR3 first-round RT-PCR relied on the HTBI primer set. TCRdb processed the multiplex PCR reads anew with MiXCR; each CDR3 protein has one entry. Among under 350,000 distinct CDR3 sequences listed, 21% were seen once. General study points: Within blood appeared most thyroid clonotypes that had expanded above 0.001.

This CDR3 is built from 16 residues. Trimming pared 5 bases from V and 0 bases from J, leaving 17 bases between. Germline V gene sequence: CDR1 DFQATT, CDR2 SNEGSKA (reference sequence). Sequencing input: blood. This TCR was sampled from a woman between 50 and 59 years old with Graves' hyperthyroidism. The V call is TRBV20-1, the J call TRBJ2-1; no firm D call. CDR3 sequence (DNA): TGCAGTGCTCCAGCCCTAGGCTCAGGCTCCTACAATGAGCAGTTCTTC. This encodes CSAPALGSGSYNEQFF.